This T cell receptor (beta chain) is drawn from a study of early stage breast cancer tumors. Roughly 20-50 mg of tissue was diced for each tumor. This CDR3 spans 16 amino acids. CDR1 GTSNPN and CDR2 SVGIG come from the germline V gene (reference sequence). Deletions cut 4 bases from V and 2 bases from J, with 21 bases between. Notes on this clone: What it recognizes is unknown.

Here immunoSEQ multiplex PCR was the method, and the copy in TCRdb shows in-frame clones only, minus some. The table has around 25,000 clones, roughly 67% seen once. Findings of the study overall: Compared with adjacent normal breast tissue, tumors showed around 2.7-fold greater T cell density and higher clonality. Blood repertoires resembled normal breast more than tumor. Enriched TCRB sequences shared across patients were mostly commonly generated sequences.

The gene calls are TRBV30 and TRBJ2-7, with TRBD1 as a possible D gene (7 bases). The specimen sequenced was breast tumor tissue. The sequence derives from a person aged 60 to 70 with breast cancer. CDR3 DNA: TGTGCCTGGACCCCCCTACGGCGGGACAGCACCTACGAGCAGTACTTC. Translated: CAWTPLRRDSTYEQYF.